The 32 T cell receptor beta chains given below trace back to one sample, sequenced in a study of blood T cell repertoires in COVID-19 (TCRdb year 2020). The library was made by the immunoSEQ multiplex PCR assay. TCRdb took this table from immuneACCESS and kept in-frame rearrangements with V and J called. Such tables lack part of the clones; where checked against another copy, unresolved V genes explain under half of the gap, and the rest is unexplained. The sample contains 650,000 to 800,000 clones, approximately 90% of them found a single time. Over 0.2% of the sample lies in the top ten. Material: peripheral blood. The receptors were gathered from a woman between 18 and 29 years old with acute or convalescent COVID-19.

Written as DNA, the CDR3 is TGCGCCAGCAGCCAGGTATCAACAAACACTGAAGCTTTCTTT. Protein: CASSQVSTNTEAFF. The rearrangement links TRBV4-1 to TRBJ1-1, with D hard to call. This CDR3 contains 14 residues. CDR1 is MGHRA, CDR2 YSYEKL, per germline. Trimming removed 3 bases at V and 2 bases at J, with 10 bases between.

The V and J genes are TRBV18 and TRBJ1-1; 10 bases align to TRBD1. Germline CDR1 is KGHSH and CDR2 is LQKENI. The CDR3 runs 15 residues. V shed 4 bases and J 2 bases; nucleotides not matched to a gene: 4. The CDR3 DNA follows: TGTGCCAGCTCACTAGACAGGGGGCGTAACACTGAAGCTTTCTTT. Amino acids: CASSLDRGRNTEAFF.

In this sample, this clone turned up a few times. The J gene is TRBJ1-1, the V gene TRBV10-1, with no clear D. The V gene's germline CDR1 is WNHNN and CDR2 SYGVQD (reference sequence). CDR3 length: 12 residues. V lost 5 bases and J lost 6, with 10 bases in between. The CDR3 region is CASSQDWAEAFF. The CDR3 nucleotides read TGCGCCAGCAGTCAGGACTGGGCTGAAGCTTTCTTT.

Written as DNA, the CDR3 is TGTGCCAGCAGCCGAACCCCACAGGGGTCTATTGGTCTCTCTGGGGCCAACGTCCTGACTTTC. It is translated as CASSRTPQGSIGLSGANVLTF. J is TRBJ2-6 and V is TRBV6-6, with 7 bases fitting TRBD1. The CDR3 is 21 residues long. V was pared by 6 bases and J by 0 bases, with 20 bases of the junction left unmatched. Germline CDR1 reads MNHNY; CDR2 reads SVGAGI (reference sequence).

The V gene is TRBV15, the J gene TRBJ2-3; 9 positions match TRBD2. J lost 4 bases, V lost 5 bases, and 10 bases had no gene match. The CDR3 has 16 amino acids. Germline CDR1 is LNHNV and CDR2 is YYDKDF (reference sequence). The CDR3 sequence: CATSDPGLADSDTQYF. The CDR3, as DNA: TGTGCCACCAGCGACCCGGGACTAGCAGATTCAGATACGCAGTATTTT.

V is TRBV4-2 and J is TRBJ2-5, with 9 bases that match TRBD1. This CDR3 has 16 residues. J gave up 7 bases and V 0 bases, and 9 bases lay outside the gene matches. CDR1 is LGHNA and CDR2 is YNFKEQ in the germline V gene. CDR3 bases: TGTGCCAGCAGCCAAGATCGACAGGGGGTTTCGGCGACCCAGTACTTC. Encoded protein: CASSQDRQGVSATQYF.

The rearrangement joins TRBV20-1 to TRBJ2-7, with D hard to call. CDR1 is DFQATT and CDR2 is SNEGSKA in the germline V gene (reference sequence). With 2 bases removed from V and 4 bases from J, the gap between germline ends came to 6 bases. The CDR3 has 11 amino acids. The CDR3: CSARIAYEQYF. The CDR3 DNA follows: TGCAGTGCTAGAATTGCGTACGAGCAGTACTTC.

Worth noting for this clone: The same CDR3 arises from other DNA sequences in this sample as well. The V gene is TRBV18, the J gene TRBJ1-2; D might be TRBD1 (5 bases). The CDR3 sequence is 14 residues long. V lost 3 bases to trimming and J lost 3 bases, with 11 bases between them. Germline CDR1 KGHSH, CDR2 LQKENI. The CDR3 DNA sequence: TGTGCCAGCTCACCCGGCAGGGAAGACTATGGCTACACCTTC. Its translation is CASSPGREDYGYTF.

The chain employs TRBV9 and TRBJ1-2, with 8 bases that match TRBD1. This CDR3 spans 17 amino acids. J gave up 6 bases and V 3 bases, and 16 bases lay outside the gene matches. Germline CDR1 reads SGDLS; CDR2 reads YYNGEE. CDR3 in amino acids: CASSEQAGGARGNGYTF. The CDR3 DNA is TGTGCCAGCAGCGAACAGGCAGGGGGCGCGCGGGGGAATGGCTACACCTTC.

This clone has more than one count but fewer than ten. J is TRBJ1-1 and V is TRBV2; D call uncertain. The germline V gene has CDR1 SNHLY and CDR2 FYNNEI. The CDR3 loop spans 16 amino acids. Trimming removed 0 bases from V and 0 bases from J, with 11 bases in between. CDR3 DNA sequence: TGTGCCAGCAGTGAAGCTTTGGGCAGTTTGAACACTGAAGCTTTCTTT. This sequence encodes CASSEALGSLNTEAFF.

This clone was found a few times. The V and J genes are TRBV3-1 (or the pseudogene TRBV3-2) and TRBJ2-1; 8 nucleotides align to TRBD1. The CDR3 totals 15 residues. Germline trimming cut 4 bases from V and 9 bases from J; bases unmatched to any gene: 11. The germline CDR1 and CDR2 sequences are LGHDT and YNNKEL (reference sequence). Here the CDR3 DNA reads TGTGCCAGCAGCCCCCGGACAGGGAGGTGGTGTGAGCAGTTCTTC. Amino acid sequence: CASSPRTGRWCEQFF.

The chain links TRBV2 to TRBJ1-1, with D possibly TRBD1 on 5 matching bases. The CDR3 length is 13 residues. In germline, CDR1 is SNHLY, CDR2 FYNNEI. V lost 6 bases, J lost 5 bases, and 13 bases lay in between. Here the CDR3 reads CASRIQDYTEAFF. CDR3 in DNA: TGTGCCAGCAGAATACAGGACTATACTGAAGCTTTCTTT.

The chain combines TRBV11-2 with TRBJ2-7; no clear D. Germline V CDR1 and CDR2: SGHAT, FQNNGV. The CDR3 sequence is 15 residues long. V was pared by 1 base and J by 1 base, with 11 bases between. CDR3 loop: CASSLGQILSYEQYF. The CDR3 DNA sequence: TGTGCCAGCAGCTTAGGTCAGATTCTTTCCTACGAGCAGTACTTC.

J is TRBJ2-1 and V is TRBV4-3, with D perhaps TRBD2 (6 bases). Germline CDR1 reads LGHNA; CDR2 reads YSLEER. V lost 4 bases to trimming and J lost 6 bases, with 22 bases between them. This CDR3 has 17 amino acids. CDR3 sequence: CASSRMTPGQGGNEQFF. The CDR3 region has the DNA TGCGCCAGCAGCCGAATGACACCCGGGCAGGGAGGCAATGAGCAGTTCTTC.

This clone was observed a single time. The J gene is TRBJ1-3, the V gene TRBV4-2; D call uncertain. This CDR3 spans 15 amino acids. CDR1 LGHNA and CDR2 YNFKEQ come from the germline V gene. Trimming took off 1 base at V and 2 bases at J, with 9 bases between the two ends. As DNA, the CDR3 is TGTGCCAGCAGCCAAGGCCCCGGGGCTGGAAACACCATATATTTT. Translated, it gives CASSQGPGAGNTIYF.

This clone was counted once. The chain carries TRBV18 and TRBJ2-1; no firm D call. Trimming shortened V by 4 bases and J by 8 bases, and 12 bases separated the two germline ends. In germline, CDR1 is KGHSH, CDR2 LQKENI. The CDR3 is 13 amino acids. CDR3 coding DNA: TGTGCCAGCTCACGAGGTGGCTTGGATGAGCAGTTCTTC. It translates to CASSRGGLDEQFF.

The chain has TRBV2 and TRBJ2-7, with D tentatively TRBD1 (5 bases). The germline V and J ends were trimmed by 7 bases and 7 bases, with 14 bases remaining between them. This CDR3 contains 12 residues. Germline V CDR1 and CDR2: SNHLY, FYNNEI. CDR3 loop: CASTGPGFEQYF. CDR3 DNA sequence: TGTGCCAGCACAGGGCCCGGTTTTGAGCAGTACTTC. The full variable domain, completed using reference TRBV2 and TRBJ2-7, is EPEVTQTPSHQVTQMGQEVILRCVPISNHLYFYWYRQILGQKVEFLVSFYNNEISEKSEIFDDQFSVERPDGSNFTLKIRSTKLEDSAMYFCASTGPGFEQYFGPGTRLTVT.

The V and J genes are TRBV5-4 and TRBJ1-1; TRBD1 matches 9 bases. The junction had 2 bases not matched to a gene; V was cut back by 7 bases and J by 7 bases. Looked up from germline, CDR1 is SGHNT and CDR2 is YYREEE (reference sequence). The CDR3 loop spans 11 amino acids. CDR3 nucleotides: TGTGCCAGCGGACAGGGGAATGAAGCTTTCTTT. Residues: CASGQGNEAFF.

The V and J genes are TRBV4-3 and TRBJ2-2, with 9 nucleotides matching TRBD2. Germline values: CDR1 LGHNA, CDR2 YSLEER. This CDR3 has 16 amino acids. The V segment lost 3 bases and the J segment 4 bases; nucleotides outside the gene matches: 6. CDR3: CASSHLAGIGTGELFF. The CDR3 bases are TGCGCCAGCAGCCATCTAGCGGGAATTGGCACCGGGGAGCTGTTTTTT.

The chain uses TRBV7-9 and TRBJ1-3, with 9 bases matching TRBD1. The CDR3 consists of 15 residues. The V segment lost 5 bases and the J segment 8 bases; nucleotides outside the gene matches: 10. The germline CDR1 and CDR2 sequences are SEHNR and FQNEAQ (reference sequence). This chain's CDR3 is CASSRPGQGLYTIYF. The CDR3 bases are TGTGCCAGCAGCCGTCCGGGACAGGGCCTTTACACCATATATTTT.

CDR3 residues: CASSLNPSGGSYEQYF. The CDR3 DNA reads as TGTGCCAGCAGCTTAAACCCTAGCGGGGGTTCCTACGAGCAGTACTTC. The J gene is TRBJ2-7, the V gene TRBV9, with 10 nucleotides matching TRBD2. The CDR3 is made up of 16 amino acids. The junction had 8 bases not matched to a gene; V was cut back by 4 bases and J by 1 base. Germline V gives CDR1 SGDLS, CDR2 YYNGEE. The variable domain in full, completed from reference TRBV9 and TRBJ2-7, reads DSGVTQTPKHLITATGQRVTLRCSPRSGDLSVYWYQQSLDQGLQFLIQYYNGEERAKGNILERFSAQQFPDLHSELNLSSLELGDSALYFCASSLNPSGGSYEQYFGPGTRLTVT.

V and J are TRBV25-1 and TRBJ2-5; 8 nucleotides agree with TRBD1. The J segment lost 4 bases and the V segment lost 2 bases, leaving 3 bases of the junction unmatched. Germline CDR1 reads MGHDK; CDR2 reads SYGVNS. The CDR3 loop spans 14 amino acids. As DNA, the CDR3 is TGTGCCAGCAGTGAACCTGACAGGGGAGAGACCCAGTACTTC. This translates into CASSEPDRGETQYF.

The chain has TRBV5-1 and TRBJ2-2; 11 positions agree with TRBD1. Trimming at V came to 5 bases and at J to 7 bases, leaving 13 bases not matched to a gene. Per germline, CDR1 SGHRS and CDR2 YFSETQ. The CDR3 sequence is 17 residues long. The CDR3 DNA reads TGCGCCAGCAGACCCTCGGGGACAGGGGGTAAAAGCGGGGAGCTGTTTTTT. Protein sequence: CASRPSGTGGKSGELFF.

The chain links TRBV29-1 to TRBJ1-1; possible D gene TRBD1, 6 bases. CDR1 is SQVTM and CDR2 is ANQGSEA in the germline V gene. The CDR3 is made up of 12 amino acids. V lost 3 bases to trimming and J lost 11 bases, with 16 bases between them. The CDR3 nucleotides read TGCAGCGTTGAGGGAGGGGGGCAGGCGGCTTTCTTT. Its translation: CSVEGGGQAAFF. Together with reference TRBV29-1 and TRBJ1-1, the CDR3 gives the full variable domain: SAVISQKPSRDICQRGTSLTIQCQVDSQVTMMFWYRQQPGQSLTLIATANQGSEATYESGFVIDKFPISRPNLTFSTLTVSNMSPEDSSIYLCSVEGGGQAAFFGQGTRLTVV.

The chain carries TRBV6-2 or TRBV6-3 and TRBJ2-3; D unresolved. Trimming stripped 0 bases from V and 6 bases from J, with 10 bases between. There are 14 residues in the CDR3. Germline V gene lookup returns CDR1 MNHEY and CDR2 SVGEGT. The CDR3 region has the DNA TGTGCCAGCAGTTACTCGCTCCCACAGGATACGCAGTATTTT. As protein: CASSYSLPQDTQYF.

This rearrangement joins TRBV13 to TRBJ2-3; TRBD2 aligns across 7 bases. After removal of 5 bases from V and 5 bases from J, the junction contained 7 bases not matched to a gene. The CDR3 contains 14 residues. Germline V gene lookup returns CDR1 PRHDT and CDR2 FYEKMQ (reference sequence). CDR3 DNA: TGTGCCAGCAGCCAACCCAGCGGGGTAGATACGCAGTATTTT. Protein: CASSQPSGVDTQYF.

J is TRBJ2-3 and V is TRBV3-1 (or the pseudogene TRBV3-2); maybe TRBD2 (5 bases). This CDR3 comprises 15 residues. V was trimmed by 0 bases and J by 3 bases, leaving 10 bases between them. CDR1 and CDR2 (germline): LGHDT, YNNKEL (reference sequence). This CDR3 is CASSQEGRRTDTQYF. DNA for the CDR3: TGTGCCAGCAGCCAAGAAGGCAGGAGGACAGATACGCAGTATTTT.

V and J are TRBV27 and TRBJ1-1; 12 nucleotides agree with TRBD1. The CDR3 is 18 amino acids. Trimming at V came to 6 bases and at J to 4 bases, leaving 15 bases not matched to a gene. Germline CDR1 MNHEY, CDR2 SMNVEV (reference sequence). The CDR3 loop is CASSLIGTGGLMATEAFF. The CDR3 region has the DNA TGTGCCAGCAGCCTAATCGGGACAGGGGGCTTGATGGCCACTGAAGCTTTCTTT.

The rearrangement joins TRBV7-9 to TRBJ2-6, with D possibly being TRBD1 (6 bases). The CDR3 totals 15 residues. V lost 5 bases to trimming and J lost 2 bases, with 10 bases between them. The germline V gene encodes CDR1 SEHNR and CDR2 FQNEAQ (reference sequence). The CDR3: CASSPPGAGANVLTF. The CDR3 region has the DNA TGTGCCAGCAGCCCCCCAGGGGCTGGGGCCAACGTCCTGACTTTC.

This chain links TRBV7-2 with TRBJ2-3; 8 bases fit TRBD2. V was clipped by 1 base and J by 7 bases; unmatched bases: 10. Germline assignment: CDR1 SGHTA and CDR2 FQGNSA. The CDR3 covers 16 residues. The CDR3 here is CASSLVSRGGRNTQYF. The CDR3 coding sequence is TGTGCCAGCAGCTTAGTTTCCCGGGGGGGCCGGAATACGCAGTATTTT.

The gene calls are TRBV6-5 and TRBJ1-3; TRBD1 is a possible D gene (6 bases). The CDR3 contains 14 residues. Trimming cost V 4 bases and J 8 bases, with 15 bases left between them. In germline, CDR1 is MNHEY, CDR2 SVGAGI. The CDR3 sequence is CASSSGGQGHTIYF. CDR3 in DNA: TGTGCCAGCAGTTCCGGGGGGCAGGGGCACACCATATATTTT.

This clone was detected only a few times. At the DNA level, this CDR3 is encoded by other sequences in the same sample as well. The J gene is TRBJ1-1, the V gene TRBV3-1 (or the pseudogene TRBV3-2); D is possibly TRBD1 (5 bases). The V end was cut by 6 bases, the J end by 5 bases, with 10 bases between. The CDR3 covers 12 residues. Germline assignment: CDR1 LGHDT and CDR2 YNNKEL (reference sequence). The CDR3 bases are TGTGCCAGCAGTCCGGGGGGGACTGAAGCTTTCTTT. Protein: CASSPGGTEAFF.